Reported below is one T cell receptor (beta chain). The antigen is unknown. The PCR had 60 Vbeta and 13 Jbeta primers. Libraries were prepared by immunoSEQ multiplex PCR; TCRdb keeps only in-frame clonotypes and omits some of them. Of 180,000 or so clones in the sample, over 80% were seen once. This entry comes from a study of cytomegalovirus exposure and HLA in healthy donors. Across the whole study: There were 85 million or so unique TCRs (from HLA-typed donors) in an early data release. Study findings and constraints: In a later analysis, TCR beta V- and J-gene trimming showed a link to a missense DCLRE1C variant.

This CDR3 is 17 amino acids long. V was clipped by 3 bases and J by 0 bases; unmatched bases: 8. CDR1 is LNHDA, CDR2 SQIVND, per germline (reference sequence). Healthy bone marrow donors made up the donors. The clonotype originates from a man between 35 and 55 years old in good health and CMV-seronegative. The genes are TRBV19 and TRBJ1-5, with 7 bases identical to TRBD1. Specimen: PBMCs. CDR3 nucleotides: TGTGCCAGTAGTATTAGAGCAGGGGGACATAGCAATCAGCCCCAGCATTTT. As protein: CASSIRAGGHSNQPQHF.